This entry lists 23 T cell receptor beta chains sequenced from one sample in a study of blood T cells in healthy people across ages. It was with a sample-barcoded 5' primer and a J-beta primer mix that a second PCR of about 6 to 12 cycles was run. TCRdb reprocessed the 5' RACE reads with MiXCR, giving one entry per CDR3 protein. The sample lists approximately 800,000 distinct CDR3 sequences, about 62% seen once, with around 22% in the top ten. Sequencing used blood. The receptors come from a man aged 25-45 years in good health.

The CDR3 reads CASSLPATSGANVLTF. The CDR3 DNA reads as TGCGCCAGCAGTTTGCCAGCGACCTCTGGGGCCAACGTCCTGACTTTC. This chain connects TRBV5-1 to TRBJ2-6, with D unclear. CDR1 SGHRS and CDR2 YFSETQ come from the germline V gene. The CDR3 is made up of 16 amino acids. V was shortened by 5 bases and J by 0 bases, with 12 bases between the two germline ends.

In its sample, this clonotype was seen once. The chain combines TRBV20-1 with TRBJ2-7; 7 bases are shared with TRBD2. Germline V lookup: CDR1 DFQATT, CDR2 SNEGSKA (reference sequence). V shed 5 bases and J 2 bases; nucleotides not matched to a gene: 6. The CDR3 is made up of 13 amino acids. CDR3 DNA sequence: TGCAGTGCTTCCGGGACTAATGCCTACGAGCAGTACTTC. As protein: CSASGTNAYEQYF.

The chain carries TRBV7-2 and TRBJ2-4; 7 bases map to TRBD1. This CDR3 comprises 12 residues. The J segment lost 15 bases and the V segment lost 6 bases, leaving 11 bases of the junction unmatched. CDR1 is SGHTA, CDR2 FQGNSA, per germline. The CDR3 sequence: CASRSDRESLYF. The CDR3 coding sequence is TGTGCCAGCAGGTCCGACAGGGAATCTCTGTACTTC.

This chain uses TRBV3-1 with TRBJ1-1; D may be TRBD1 (5 bases). V lost 1 base to trimming and J lost 6 bases, with 12 bases between them. Per germline, CDR1 LGHDT and CDR2 YNNKEL (reference sequence). This CDR3 is 14 amino acids long. CDR3 loop: CASSQGDRGSEAFF. In DNA form, the CDR3 reads TGTGCCAGCAGCCAAGGAGACAGAGGGTCTGAAGCTTTCTTT.

This chain joins TRBV6-1 and TRBJ2-5; 9 nucleotides line up with TRBD2. The end of the DNA aligns better with TRBJ2-7, so the J call may be wrong. The CDR3 totals 16 residues. Germline assignment: CDR1 MNHNS and CDR2 SASEGT. The DNA for the CDR3 is TGTGCCAGCAGTGAGAATTACCTAGCGGGGATCTACGAGCAGTACTTC. Residues: CASSENYLAGIYEQYF.

The chain links TRBV7-9 to TRBJ2-1; the D is unclear. Trimming took off 5 bases at V and 4 bases at J, with 15 bases between the two ends. This CDR3 spans 15 amino acids. Germline CDR1 SEHNR, CDR2 FQNEAQ (reference sequence). CDR3 sequence: CASSPEVGRYNEQFF. CDR3 in DNA: TGTGCCAGCAGCCCAGAGGTAGGGCGATACAATGAGCAGTTCTTC. The full variable domain, its missing parts supplied by reference TRBV7-9 and TRBJ2-1, is DTGVSQNPRHKITKRGQNVTFRCDPISEHNRLYWYRQTLGQGPEFLTYFQNEAQLEKSRLLSDRFSAERPKGSFSTLEIQRTEQGDSAMYLCASSPEVGRYNEQFFGPGTRLTVL.

The J gene is TRBJ1-6, the V gene TRBV18; perhaps TRBD1 as D (5 bases). The CDR3 runs to 14 residues. Per germline, CDR1 KGHSH and CDR2 LQKENI. Trimming took off 6 bases at V and 12 bases at J, with 18 bases between the two ends. CDR3 amino acids: CASSQSGTVVPLHF. CDR3 nucleotide sequence: TGTGCCAGCTCCCAAAGCGGGACGGTTGTACCCCTCCACTTT.

The J gene is TRBJ1-1, the V gene TRBV5-1; D possibly corresponds to TRBD1 (5 bases). Trimming took 5 bases from V and 0 from J, leaving 17 bases between them. Germline CDR1 reads SGHRS; CDR2 reads YFSETQ. This CDR3 has 16 amino acids. CDR3 sequence: CASRIGGQSMNTEAFF. The CDR3 nucleotides read TGCGCCAGCAGAATAGGAGGACAAAGTATGAACACTGAAGCTTTCTTT.

In its sample, this clonotype was seen a few times. The V gene is TRBV6-2 or TRBV6-3, the J gene TRBJ1-2; 9 positions match TRBD1. CDR3 length equals 15 residues. The germline V gene encodes CDR1 MNHEY and CDR2 SVGEGT. With 2 bases clipped from V and 8 bases from J, the junction kept 9 bases outside the gene matches. CDR3 protein: CASSYRDREVRGYTF. The CDR3 bases are TGTGCCAGCAGTTACCGGGACAGGGAAGTTCGCGGCTACACCTTC.

This rearrangement joins TRBV20-1 to TRBJ1-4; possibly TRBD1 for D (5 bases). The CDR3 is 14 residues long. V was pared by 6 bases and J by 5 bases, with 16 bases between. CDR1 is DFQATT and CDR2 is SNEGSKA in the germline V gene (reference sequence). CDR3 DNA: TGCAGTGCCCATCCCGGGGGAGGCAATGAAAAACTGTTTTTT. Translated, it gives CSAHPGGGNEKLFF.

This clonotype was recorded many times. DNA for the CDR3: TGCGCCAGCAGCTTTGGTATCAATGAGCAGTTCTTC. Translated: CASSFGINEQFF. The chain uses TRBV5-1 and TRBJ2-1, with D unclear. The CDR3 totals 12 residues. V lost 2 bases to trimming and J lost 6 bases, with 6 bases between them. CDR1 and CDR2 from the germline V gene are SGHRS and YFSETQ.

The V call is TRBV29-1, the J call TRBJ1-1; D not resolved. Germline-derived CDR1 and CDR2 are SQVTM and ANQGSEA. Trimming took 8 bases from V and 11 from J, leaving 21 bases between them. The CDR3 sequence is 12 residues long. DNA of the CDR3: TGCAGCTGTGGAGTCAGTGGAAGCGGGGCTTTCTTT. Translated, it gives CSCGVSGSGAFF.

This clonotype was seen a handful of times. The genes are TRBV5-1 and TRBJ2-7; TRBD2 agrees at 10 bases. Germline loops: CDR1 SGHRS, CDR2 YFSETQ. This CDR3 spans 15 amino acids. V shed 2 bases, J shed 2 bases, and the junction held 4 bases outside the gene matches. In nucleotides, the CDR3 is TGCGCCAGCAGCTTAACTAGCGGGGCCACCTACGAGCAGTACTTC. It translates to CASSLTSGATYEQYF.

The chain uses TRBV10-3 and TRBJ2-1, with a tentative D call TRBD2 (5 bases). This CDR3 has 13 residues. Germline-derived CDR1 and CDR2 are ENHRY and SYGVKD. The V end lost 8 bases, the J end lost 3 bases, and 11 bases lay between the germline ends. The CDR3 region has the DNA TGTGCCATCGGCGGGCTGAACTACAATGAGCAGTTCTTC. Amino acids: CAIGGLNYNEQFF.

The rearrangement joins TRBV9 to TRBJ1-6, with D uncertain. V was shortened by 3 bases and J by 9 bases, with 13 bases between the two germline ends. CDR3 length: 14 residues. Germline assignment: CDR1 SGDLS and CDR2 YYNGEE. CDR3 sequence: CASSAEDRVSPLHF. CDR3 nucleotides: TGTGCCAGCAGCGCCGAGGACCGAGTTTCACCCCTCCACTTT.

The chain combines TRBV4-2 with TRBJ2-5; a possible D gene is TRBD2 (6 bases). The germline gives CDR1 LGHNA, CDR2 YNFKEQ. V lost 1 base to trimming and J lost 0 bases, with 15 bases between them. The CDR3 is 17 amino acids. CDR3 bases: TGTGCCAGCAGCCAAGTGGGAGGCCAGGGATACCAAGAGACCCAGTACTTC. This codes for CASSQVGGQGYQETQYF.

The chain has TRBV5-1 and TRBJ1-6, with D hard to call. Germline V gene data show CDR1 as SGHRS and CDR2 as YFSETQ. V was pared by 4 bases and J by 5 bases, with 10 bases between. The CDR3 runs 14 residues. The CDR3 DNA reads TGCGCCAGCAGCACGCAATTGGATAATTCACCCCTCCACTTT. Translation: CASSTQLDNSPLHF.

This clonotype was seen just once. The chain has TRBV20-1 and TRBJ1-5, with 7 bases identical to TRBD1. This CDR3 spans 13 amino acids. CDR1 DFQATT and CDR2 SNEGSKA come from the germline V gene (reference sequence). The V and J ends lost 6 bases and 6 bases, in that order; junction bases with no gene match: 8. CDR3 nucleotides: TGCAGTGCGGTGACAGGGAGGGGTCAGCCCCAGCATTTT. Translating it yields CSAVTGRGQPQHF.

The chain is built from TRBV6-2 or TRBV6-3 and TRBJ2-4; TRBD1 aligns across 8 bases. The DNA end favors TRBJ2-7, so the J call may be wrong. Germline V gene sequence: CDR1 MNHEY, CDR2 SVGEGT. This CDR3 contains 13 residues. The CDR3 spells CASARDRRYEQYF. The DNA for the CDR3 is TGTGCCAGCGCTAGGGACAGGAGGTACGAGCAGTACTTC.

This rearrangement joins TRBV2 to TRBJ2-5; D remains unclear. Trimming removed 1 base from V and 9 bases from J, with 12 bases in between. Germline CDR1 SNHLY, CDR2 FYNNEI. The CDR3 has 13 amino acids. As DNA, the CDR3 is TGTGCCAGCAGTGAAGGGTGGTTTCGGGCCCAGTACTTC. It specifies CASSEGWFRAQYF.

This clonotype occurred a few times. The chain couples TRBV20-1 to TRBJ2-3; no definite D call. The V gene's germline CDR1 is DFQATT and CDR2 SNEGSKA (reference sequence). Trimming removed 1 base from V and 6 bases from J, with 11 bases in between. CDR3 length equals 13 residues. In nucleotides, the CDR3 is TGCAGTGCTAGAGTAGGAGCCGCTGATACGCAGTATTTT. This sequence encodes CSARVGAADTQYF.

The chain has TRBV20-1 and TRBJ2-1; 11 nucleotides align to TRBD2. Trimming took 4 bases from V and 8 from J; bases not matched to a gene: 10. The CDR3 spans 15 residues. The germline gives CDR1 DFQATT, CDR2 SNEGSKA (reference sequence). Here the CDR3 reads CSANLLAGVPDEQFF. The DNA for the CDR3 is TGCAGTGCTAACCTACTAGCGGGAGTACCGGATGAGCAGTTCTTC.

This clonotype was counted a few times. The V gene is TRBV7-9, the J gene TRBJ2-7, with TRBD2 identical over 8 bases. The V segment lost 3 bases and the J segment 7 bases; nucleotides outside the gene matches: 8. The V gene's germline CDR1 is SEHNR and CDR2 FQNEAQ (reference sequence). This CDR3 contains 14 residues. The CDR3 region is CASSFTSGATEQYF. CDR3 nucleotide sequence: TGTGCCAGCAGCTTCACTAGCGGAGCGACAGAGCAGTACTTC.